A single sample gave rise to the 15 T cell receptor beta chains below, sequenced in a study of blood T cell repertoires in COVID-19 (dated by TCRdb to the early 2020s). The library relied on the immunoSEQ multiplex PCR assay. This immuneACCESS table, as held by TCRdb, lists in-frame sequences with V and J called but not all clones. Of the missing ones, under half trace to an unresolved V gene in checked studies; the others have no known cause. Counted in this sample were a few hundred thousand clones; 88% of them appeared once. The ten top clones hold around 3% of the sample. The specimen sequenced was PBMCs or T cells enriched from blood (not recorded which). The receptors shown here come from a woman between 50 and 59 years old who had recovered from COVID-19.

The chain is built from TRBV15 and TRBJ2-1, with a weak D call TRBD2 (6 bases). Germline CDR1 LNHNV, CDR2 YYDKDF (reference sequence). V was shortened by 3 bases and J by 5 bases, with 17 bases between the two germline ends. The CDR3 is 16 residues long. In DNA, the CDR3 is TGTGCCACCAGCAGCCCCTCAGGGCGGGGAAACAATGAGCAGTTCTTC. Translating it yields CATSSPSGRGNNEQFF. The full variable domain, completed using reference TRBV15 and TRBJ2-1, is DAMVIQNPRYQVTQFGKPVTLSCSQTLNHNVMYWYQQKSSQAPKLLFHYYDKDFNNEADTPDNFQSRRPNTSFCFLDIRSPGLGDTAMYLCATSSPSGRGNNEQFFGPGTRLTVL.

The CDR3 DNA reads as TGTGCCTGGAGTCCCCCTGGGCTCAGCTCCTATAATTCACCCCTCCACTTT. Protein product: CAWSPPGLSSYNSPLHF. The chain is built from TRBV30 and TRBJ1-6; no reliable D call. V gave up 2 bases and J gave up 0 bases, with 14 bases separating them. This CDR3 has 17 amino acids. Germline CDR1 GTSNPN, CDR2 SVGIG (reference sequence).

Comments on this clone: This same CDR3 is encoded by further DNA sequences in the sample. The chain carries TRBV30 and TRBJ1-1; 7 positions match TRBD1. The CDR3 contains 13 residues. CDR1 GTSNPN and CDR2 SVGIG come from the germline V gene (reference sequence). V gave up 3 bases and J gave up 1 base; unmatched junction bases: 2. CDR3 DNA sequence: TGTGCCTGGAGCCGACAGGGGAACACTGAAGCTTTCTTT. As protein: CAWSRQGNTEAFF.

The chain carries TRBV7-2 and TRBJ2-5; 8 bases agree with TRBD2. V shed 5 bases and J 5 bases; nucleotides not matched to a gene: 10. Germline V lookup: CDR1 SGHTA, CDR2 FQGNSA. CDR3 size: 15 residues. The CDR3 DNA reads TGTGCCAGCAGCCCATGGACTAGCCAGAGGGAGACCCAGTACTTC. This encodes CASSPWTSQRETQYF.

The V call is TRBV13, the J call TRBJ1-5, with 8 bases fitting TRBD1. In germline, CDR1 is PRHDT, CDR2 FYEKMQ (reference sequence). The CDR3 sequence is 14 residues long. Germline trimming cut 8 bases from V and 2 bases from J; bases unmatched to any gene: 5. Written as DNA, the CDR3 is TGTGCCAGCTCTAACAGGGGGGGCAATCAGCCCCAGCATTTT. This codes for CASSNRGGNQPQHF.

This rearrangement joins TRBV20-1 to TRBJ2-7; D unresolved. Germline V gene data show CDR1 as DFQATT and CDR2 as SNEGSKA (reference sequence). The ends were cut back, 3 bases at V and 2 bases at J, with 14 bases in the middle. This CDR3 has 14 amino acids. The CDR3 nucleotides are TGCAGTGCTAGTTCGGCAGGCCTGACCTACGAGCAGTACTTC. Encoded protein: CSASSAGLTYEQYF.

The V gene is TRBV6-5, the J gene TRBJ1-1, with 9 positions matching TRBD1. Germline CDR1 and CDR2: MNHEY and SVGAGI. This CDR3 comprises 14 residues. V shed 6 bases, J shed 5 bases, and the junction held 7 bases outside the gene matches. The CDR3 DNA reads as TGTGCCAGCAGATCGGACAGGGGACATACTGAAGCTTTCTTT. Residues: CASRSDRGHTEAFF.

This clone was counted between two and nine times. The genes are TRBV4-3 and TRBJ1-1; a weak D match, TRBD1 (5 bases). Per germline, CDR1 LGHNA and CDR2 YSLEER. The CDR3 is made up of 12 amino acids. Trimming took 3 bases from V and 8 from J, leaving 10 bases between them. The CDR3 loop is CASSQARGEAFF. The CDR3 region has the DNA TGCGCCAGCAGCCAGGCTCGGGGGGAAGCTTTCTTT.

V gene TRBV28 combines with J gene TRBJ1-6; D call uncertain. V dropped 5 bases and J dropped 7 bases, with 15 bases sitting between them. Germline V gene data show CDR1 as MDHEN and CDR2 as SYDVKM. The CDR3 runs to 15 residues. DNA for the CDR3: TGTGCCAGCAGTGGAGCCCATTTCTCGAATTCACCCCTCCACTTT. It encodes CASSGAHFSNSPLHF.

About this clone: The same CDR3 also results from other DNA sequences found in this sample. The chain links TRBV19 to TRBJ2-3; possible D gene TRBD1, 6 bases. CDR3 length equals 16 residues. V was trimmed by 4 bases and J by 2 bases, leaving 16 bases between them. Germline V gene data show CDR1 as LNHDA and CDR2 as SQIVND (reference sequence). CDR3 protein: CASSTTGTRLTDTQYF. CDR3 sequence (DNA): TGTGCCAGTAGTACCACCGGGACACGTCTCACAGATACGCAGTATTTT.

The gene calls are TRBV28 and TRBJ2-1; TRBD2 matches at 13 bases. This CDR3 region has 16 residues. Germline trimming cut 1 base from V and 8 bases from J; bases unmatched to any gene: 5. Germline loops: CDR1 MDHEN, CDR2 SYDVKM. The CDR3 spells CASSLYGLAGEDEQFF. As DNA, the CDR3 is TGTGCCAGCAGTTTATACGGACTAGCGGGAGAGGATGAGCAGTTCTTC.

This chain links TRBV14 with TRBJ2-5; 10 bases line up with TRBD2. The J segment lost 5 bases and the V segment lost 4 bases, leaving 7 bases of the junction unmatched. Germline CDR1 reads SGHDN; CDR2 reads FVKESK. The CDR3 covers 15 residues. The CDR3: CASSPGTSDRETQYF. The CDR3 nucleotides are TGTGCCAGCAGCCCTGGGACTAGCGATCGGGAGACCCAGTACTTC.

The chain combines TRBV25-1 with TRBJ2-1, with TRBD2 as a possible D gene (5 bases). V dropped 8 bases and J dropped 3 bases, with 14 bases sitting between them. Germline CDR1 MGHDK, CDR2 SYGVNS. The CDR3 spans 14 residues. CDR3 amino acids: CASEGGLNYNEQFF. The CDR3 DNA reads TGTGCCAGCGAAGGAGGACTCAACTACAATGAGCAGTTCTTC.

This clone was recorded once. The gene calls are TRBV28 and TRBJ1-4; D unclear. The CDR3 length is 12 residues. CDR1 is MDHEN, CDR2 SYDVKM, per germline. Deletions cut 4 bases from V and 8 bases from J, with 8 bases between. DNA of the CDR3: TGTGCCAGCAGTTCTTATCAGGAAAAACTGTTTTTT. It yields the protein CASSSYQEKLFF.

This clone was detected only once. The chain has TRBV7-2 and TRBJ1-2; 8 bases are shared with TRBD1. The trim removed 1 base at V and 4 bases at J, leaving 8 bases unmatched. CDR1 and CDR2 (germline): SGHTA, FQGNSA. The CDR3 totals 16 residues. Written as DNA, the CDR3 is TGTGCCAGCAGCTTAGGTCAGGGGGCTATTGGCTATGGCTACACCTTC. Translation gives CASSLGQGAIGYGYTF.